The T cell receptor (beta chain) under discussion was sequenced for a study of regulatory T cells in long-lasting Graves disease. The wider study: Positivity for TSH receptor antibodies plus over 5 years of antithyroid drugs meant persistent Graves' disease.

The time point denotes: persistent/refractory GD, antithyroid drugs over 5 years with positive TRAb. PBMC-extracted RNA yielded the TCR library. The patients were drawn from one endocrinology department in Xi'an, China. HTBI primers from iRepertoire and Arm-PCR of CDR3 regions yielded the TCR beta libraries. TCRdb independently ran MiXCR on the multiplex PCR reads; one entry per CDR3 protein. The sample includes approximately 400,000 distinct CDR3 sequences, 20% to 30% of them seen just once. Details on this clonotype: With a much larger clone just one base away, this may be a read error.

The specimen was peripheral blood mononuclear cells (PBMCs), collected when the disease was refractory, from a patient treated with antithyroid drugs. This TCR derives from a female donor with Graves disease.

Here the CDR3 reads CSVELADYGYAF. The CDR3 coding sequence is TGCAGCGTTGAACTGGCAGACTATGGCTACGCCTTC. The rearrangement joins TRBV29-1 to TRBJ1-2; D remains unclear. In germline, CDR1 is SQVTM, CDR2 ANQGSEA. The CDR3 extends over 12 amino acids.